This T cell receptor beta chain emerged from a study of breast tumors, draining lymph nodes, adjacent tissues. A single record per CDR3 protein comes from TCRdb applying MiXCR to the multiplex PCR reads. The sample contains 60,000 to 65,000 distinct CDR3 sequences, 45% to 60% of which appear only once. The ends were cut back, 3 bases at V and 7 bases at J, with 12 bases in the middle. The CDR3 length is 13 residues. In this sample, this clonotype turned up many times. With a much larger clone just one base away, this may be a read error. The rearrangement links TRBV12-3 or TRBV12-4 to TRBJ1-2, with a weak D call TRBD1 (6 bases). The origin of this receptor is a female donor with breast cancer. Some clones in this sample may be carry-over from other donors' samples. The sequenced sample was breast tumor tissue. The CDR3 reads CASSFGGYGGYTF. CDR3 DNA: TGTGCCAGCAGTTTCGGGGGCTACGGTGGCTACACCTTC.